These 20 T cell receptor beta chains were sequenced from one sample in a study of blood T cell repertoires in COVID-19. Repertoires were generated with immunoSEQ multiplex PCR, while TCRdb's copy carries only in-frame clones and drops some. Of 200,000 to 250,000 clones in the sample, 85% to 90% were seen once. Sequencing was carried out using PBMCs or T cells enriched from blood (not recorded which). The receptors were sampled from a man under 40 who had been exposed to COVID-19.

CDR3 in amino acids: CASSQDFGGNTGELFF. DNA of the CDR3: TGTGCCAGCAGCCAGGACTTCGGGGGAAACACCGGGGAGCTGTTTTTT. This sequence joins TRBV4-2 and TRBJ2-2; D possibly corresponds to TRBD2 (6 bases). The germline gives CDR1 LGHNA, CDR2 YNFKEQ. This CDR3 spans 16 amino acids. V was shortened by 3 bases and J by 2 bases, with 13 bases between the two germline ends.

The chain carries TRBV2 and TRBJ2-7; D possibly corresponds to TRBD1 (5 bases). The CDR3 is 17 amino acids. Trimming removed 2 bases from V and 6 bases from J, with 23 bases in between. Germline CDR1 SNHLY, CDR2 FYNNEI. CDR3 in DNA: TGTGCCAGCAGTGAAAATGTAGGGGATCGTTGGGGAAGCGAGCAGTACTTC. Translating gives CASSENVGDRWGSEQYF.

The gene calls are TRBV18 and TRBJ1-5; no definite D call. In germline, CDR1 is KGHSH, CDR2 LQKENI. V was clipped by 3 bases and J by 4 bases, with 13 bases between them. This CDR3 region has 15 residues. The chain's CDR3 is CASSPEGYGNQPQHF. DNA of the CDR3: TGTGCCAGCTCACCGGAGGGATACGGTAATCAGCCCCAGCATTTT.

The chain employs TRBV30 and TRBJ1-5, with D uncertain. The V and J ends lost 0 bases and 1 base respectively, with 4 bases between them. Germline V CDR1 and CDR2: GTSNPN, SVGIG (reference sequence). The CDR3 covers 13 residues. CDR3 amino acids: CAWSVESNQPQHF. In DNA, the CDR3 is TGTGCCTGGAGTGTTGAGAGCAATCAGCCCCAGCATTTT.

This clone was observed a few times. This rearrangement joins TRBV9 to TRBJ2-2; 8 positions match TRBD2. The CDR3 loop spans 17 amino acids. Germline-derived CDR1 and CDR2 are SGDLS and YYNGEE. V dropped 0 bases and J dropped 1; count of bases not matched to a gene: 5. CDR3 sequence: CASSVGSSGGNTGELFF. The CDR3, as DNA: TGTGCCAGCAGCGTAGGGTCCAGCGGGGGGAACACCGGGGAGCTGTTTTTT.

The chain couples TRBV9 to TRBJ2-1, with TRBD2 matching 11 bases. Germline values: CDR1 SGDLS, CDR2 YYNGEE. Trimming cost V 3 bases and J 9 bases; bases outside gene matches: 11. The CDR3 loop spans 16 amino acids. The CDR3 nucleotides read TGTGCCAGCAGCGACTCCGGGACTAGCGGCCTCGGTGAGCAGTTCTTC. This encodes CASSDSGTSGLGEQFF.

The chain joins TRBV7-7 to TRBJ1-1; no definite D call. Trimming removed 5 bases at V and 9 bases at J, with 16 bases between. Germline V gene lookup returns CDR1 SSHAT and CDR2 FNYEAQ (reference sequence). The CDR3 extends over 13 amino acids. CDR3 bases: TGTGCCAGCAGCGTTACGTGGGGAGACAAAGCTTTCTTT. Translated: CASSVTWGDKAFF.

The chain joins TRBV3-1 (or the pseudogene TRBV3-2) to TRBJ1-5; 10 bases map to TRBD1. The CDR3 is made up of 16 amino acids. V shed 1 base, J shed 5 bases, and the junction held 5 bases outside the gene matches. The V gene's germline CDR1 is LGHDT and CDR2 YNNKEL (reference sequence). The CDR3 coding sequence is TGTGCCAGCAGCCAAGGCTCCGGGACAGGGGATCAGCCCCAGCATTTT. This translates into CASSQGSGTGDQPQHF.

V usage is TRBV12-5 and J usage is TRBJ2-5; D remains ambiguous. From germline, CDR1 is LGHNT and CDR2 FRNRAP. There are 13 residues in the CDR3. V was trimmed by 6 bases and J by 3 bases, leaving 11 bases between them. The CDR3 region is CASGTGQKETQYF. Here the CDR3 DNA reads TGTGCTAGTGGGACGGGTCAAAAAGAGACCCAGTACTTC.

The chain is built from TRBV4-1 and TRBJ1-1; 10 bases match TRBD1. This CDR3 is built from 15 residues. Germline CDR1 is MGHRA and CDR2 is YSYEKL. V gave up 4 bases and J gave up 5 bases; unmatched junction bases: 7. Here the CDR3 DNA reads TGCGCCAGCAGCCCCAGACAGGGGGCGCGAACTGAAGCTTTCTTT. Protein: CASSPRQGARTEAFF.

This chain joins TRBV4-3 and TRBJ1-5, with a tentative D call TRBD1 (5 bases). This CDR3 is built from 15 residues. Germline V CDR1 and CDR2: LGHNA, YSLEER. The V gene lost 1 base and the J gene lost 6 bases, with 13 bases spanning the gap. The CDR3 spells CASSQGGERSQPQHF. The DNA of the CDR3 is TGCGCCAGCAGCCAAGGGGGGGAAAGGAGTCAGCCCCAGCATTTT.

The rearrangement links TRBV6-6 to TRBJ2-7; D possibly corresponds to TRBD1 (6 bases). The CDR3 length is 13 residues. Germline lookup yields CDR1 MNHNY and CDR2 SVGAGI (reference sequence). Trimming left V 7 bases short and J 5 bases short, with 15 bases between. CDR3 bases: TGTGCCAGCAAATCAGGCAGGGACAACGAGCAGTACTTC. Translation gives CASKSGRDNEQYF.

This chain connects TRBV11-3 to TRBJ2-2; D is possibly TRBD1 (6 bases). The germline V gene encodes CDR1 SGHNT and CDR2 YENEEA. The CDR3 extends over 14 amino acids. Between the trimmed V and J ends, which lost 1 base and 6 bases, there was a span of 9 bases. The CDR3 DNA follows: TGTGCCAGCAGCTTAGTAGCAGGGGCCGGGGAGCTGTTTTTT. Amino acids: CASSLVAGAGELFF.

The chain uses TRBV3-1 (or the pseudogene TRBV3-2) and TRBJ1-2; D is uncertain. Trimming cost V 4 bases and J 2 bases, with 17 bases left between them. The CDR3 has 16 residues. Germline-derived CDR1 and CDR2 are LGHDT and YNNKEL (reference sequence). DNA of the CDR3: TGTGCCAGCAGCCCCATCCTGGCAGGTTCCAACTATGGCTACACCTTC. This encodes CASSPILAGSNYGYTF.

J is TRBJ2-1 and V is TRBV7-3, with D maybe TRBD1 (6 bases). Germline V gene sequence: CDR1 SGHTA, CDR2 FQGTGA. The CDR3 runs to 12 residues. The V end lost 4 bases, the J end lost 6 bases, and 7 bases lay between the germline ends. CDR3 nucleotides: TGTGCCAGCAGCTCGGACAGCAATGAGCAGTTCTTC. Translating gives CASSSDSNEQFF.

This clone is medium-sized (0.01 to 0.1%). DNA for the CDR3: TGCGCCAGCAGCCAAGGCGGGGGGGCAATCGGGGAGCTGTTTTTT. It specifies CASSQGGGAIGELFF. The chain carries TRBV4-3 and TRBJ2-2; 9 nucleotides match TRBD2. Germline-derived CDR1 and CDR2 are LGHNA and YSLEER. CDR3 size: 15 residues. V lost 1 base to trimming and J lost 7 bases; unmatched junction nucleotides: 4.

The gene calls are TRBV15 and TRBJ1-5, with D perhaps matching TRBD1 (6 bases). This CDR3 has 14 amino acids. The V gene's germline CDR1 is LNHNV and CDR2 YYDKDF (reference sequence). V lost 6 bases and J 1 base, leaving 10 bases between the germline ends. As DNA, the CDR3 is TGTGCCACCAGACAGGGAAACAGCAATCAGCCCCAGCATTTT. The encoded protein is CATRQGNSNQPQHF.

This sequence joins TRBV30 and TRBJ2-5; D might be TRBD2 (6 bases). The CDR3 length is 13 residues. The V end was cut by 7 bases, the J end by 7 bases, with 19 bases between. Germline V CDR1 and CDR2: GTSNPN, SVGIG (reference sequence). CDR3 amino acids: CASEPGQGGTQYF. The CDR3 DNA sequence: TGTGCCTCGGAACCTGGGCAGGGAGGGACCCAGTACTTC.

The V call is TRBV5-6, the J call TRBJ1-2; a possible D gene is TRBD1 (6 bases). The length of the CDR3 is 18 residues. Germline V lookup: CDR1 SGHDT, CDR2 YYEEEE. Trimming removed 1 base at V and 0 bases at J, with 19 bases between. This CDR3 is CASSLKRTAHSSNYGYTF. DNA for the CDR3: TGTGCCAGCAGCTTGAAACGGACAGCCCATTCCTCTAACTATGGCTACACCTTC.

This chain links TRBV6-5 with TRBJ1-1; no reliable D call. Trimming took 6 bases from V and 8 from J, leaving 13 bases between them. The CDR3 length is 12 residues. Germline-derived CDR1 and CDR2 are MNHEY and SVGAGI. CDR3 coding DNA: TGTGCCAGCAGCACTACGGCTCAAGAAGCTTTCTTT. Encoded protein: CASSTTAQEAFF.